This T cell receptor beta chain is drawn from a study of blood T cells in healthy people across ages. The CDR3 spans 15 residues. V was clipped by 5 bases and J by 2 bases, with 15 bases between them. Looked up from germline, CDR1 is LNHNV and CDR2 is YYDKDF (reference sequence). Next came a second PCR, run for 7 to 11 cycles, which used a sample-barcoded 5' primer along with a J-beta primer mix. TCRdb reprocessed the 5' RACE reads with MiXCR, giving one entry per CDR3 protein. Of 2 million or so distinct CDR3 sequences in the sample, around 50% were seen once. The sequencing sample was made of blood. The receptor was derived from a middle-aged woman in good health. The rearrangement links TRBV15 to TRBJ2-5; possible D gene TRBD2, 5 bases. The CDR3 DNA is TGTGCCACCAGCGCCGGGGAGCAGACACAAGAGACCCAGTACTTC. Translating gives CATSAGEQTQETQYF. Full variable domain (rest looked up from reference TRBV15 and TRBJ2-5): DAMVIQNPRYQVTQFGKPVTLSCSQTLNHNVMYWYQQKSSQAPKLLFHYYDKDFNNEADTPDNFQSRRPNTSFCFLDIRSPGLGDTAMYLCATSAGEQTQETQYFGPGTRLLVL.